The sequence of this T cell receptor beta chain was determined in a study of T cell changes during pregnancy in multiple sclerosis. From germline, CDR1 is GTSNPN and CDR2 SVGIG (reference sequence). This CDR3 has 15 residues. Trimming cost V 2 bases and J 5 bases; bases outside gene matches: 6. Measured with immunoSEQ multiplex PCR; TCRdb has only the in-frame clones, and not every one. The top ten hold under 3% of the sample, which has 85,000 to 100,000 clones, approximately 92% seen once. V and J are TRBV30 and TRBJ2-1; 10 nucleotides line up with TRBD2. This clonotype was sampled from a female donor with multiple sclerosis, enrolled in a pregnancy study. The source was peripheral blood, collected in the first trimester of pregnancy. The CDR3 coding sequence is TGTGCCTGGAGTACCGGGACTAGCGACCACAATGAGCAGTTCTTC. Encoded protein: CAWSTGTSDHNEQFF.